Sequencing of this TCR beta chain was carried out in a study of T-cell reconstitution after alpha-beta-depleted transplantation in children. V was cut by 3 bases and J by 6 bases, with 10 bases left in between. In germline, CDR1 is MNHNS, CDR2 SASEGT. CDR3 length: 13 amino acids. Unique molecular identifiers were incorporated when the TCRbeta library was constructed. One entry per CDR3 protein results from TCRdb running MiXCR on the PCR reads. Among some 590,000 distinct CDR3 sequences, roughly 10% were seen once, and the ten largest hold around 4%. This clonotype showed up many times. This chain uses TRBV6-1 with TRBJ2-3; no clear D gene. This sequence originates from a human donor who donated a stem cell graft to a child with acute myeloid leukemia. This specimen was PBMCs from the stem cell graft donor, taken from the stem cell graft. The CDR3 sequence is CASSEQARDTQYF. The CDR3 DNA reads as TGTGCCAGCAGTGAGCAAGCGAGGGATACGCAGTATTTT.